The entry below describes one TCR beta chain. Between the trimmed V and J ends, which lost 8 bases and 9 bases, there was a span of 14 bases. This CDR3 spans 12 amino acids. The germline CDR1 and CDR2 sequences are LGHDT and YNNKEL (reference sequence). Bulk CD8+ and CD4+ cells came from magnetic negative isolation; CD8+ TEMRA by FACS. Random-hexamer reverse transcription was applied to roughly 0.5 to 1 ug RNA. The method of amplification for TCR beta CDR3 was immunoSEQ multiplex PCR, covering 54 Vbeta and 13 Jbeta. One entry per CDR3 protein, called by TCRdb with MiXCR from the immunoSEQ multiplex PCR reads. Of roughly 200,000 distinct CDR3 sequences in the sample, just under 95% were seen once. The data were taken from a study of CD8 T cells in Susac syndrome.

The material sequenced was CD4+ T cells from PBMCs. The chain is built from TRBV3-1 and TRBJ1-5; D gene uncertain. The sequence derives from a human donor with multiple sclerosis. CDR3: CASSNGIGPQHF. In DNA, the CDR3 is TGTGCCAGCTCAAACGGGATAGGGCCCCAGCATTTT.